The 20 T cell receptor beta chains below were found in one sample sequenced in a study of early T cells in non-severe SARS-CoV-2 infection. TCRdb analysed the 5' RACE reads with MiXCR anew, one entry per CDR3 protein. The sample carries about 56,000 distinct CDR3 sequences, about 15% recorded once. Sample: whole blood, taken at baseline. These receptors all stem from an adult who was a healthcare worker with PCR-confirmed SARS-CoV-2 infection or an uninfected control (not recorded which).

CDR3: CSARPGGYTDTQYF. The CDR3, as DNA: TGCAGTGCTAGGCCAGGAGGGTACACAGATACGCAGTATTTT. This sequence joins TRBV20-1 and TRBJ2-3; perhaps TRBD2 as D (6 bases). Per germline, CDR1 DFQATT and CDR2 SNEGSKA (reference sequence). The CDR3 length is 14 residues. With 3 bases removed from V and 2 bases from J, the gap between germline ends came to 12 bases.

The sample holds a few counts of this clonotype. V is TRBV5-5 and J is TRBJ2-2; D is undetermined. The CDR3 consists of 13 residues. Germline V gives CDR1 SGHKS, CDR2 YYEKEE (reference sequence). V was trimmed by 0 bases and J by 9 bases, leaving 9 bases between them. The CDR3 loop is CASSLVRFRELFF. The CDR3 DNA sequence: TGTGCCAGCAGCTTGGTTCGGTTTCGGGAGCTGTTTTTT.

The chain couples TRBV5-1 to TRBJ2-4, with 9 bases matching TRBD2. V shed 6 bases, J shed 6 bases, and the junction held 4 bases outside the gene matches. Germline assignment: CDR1 SGHRS and CDR2 YFSETQ. CDR3 size: 13 residues. CDR3 amino acids: CASTEAGGNIQYF. In DNA form, the CDR3 reads TGCGCCAGCACCGAAGCGGGAGGAAACATTCAGTACTTC.

The chain links TRBV7-6 to TRBJ1-1, with no clear D. Between the trimmed V and J ends, which lost 0 bases and 3 bases, there was a span of 11 bases. The CDR3 runs 15 residues. Germline CDR1 reads SGHVS; CDR2 reads FNYEAQ. CDR3 sequence: CASSLAGGPDTEAFF. The CDR3 DNA sequence: TGTGCCAGCAGCTTAGCAGGAGGTCCCGACACTGAAGCTTTCTTT.

This clonotype came up a few times. The chain recombines TRBV5-8 with TRBJ2-3, with 14 bases matching TRBD2. The CDR3 covers 17 residues. Germline-derived CDR1 and CDR2 are SGHTS and YDEGEE. Trimming cost V 3 bases and J 5 bases; bases outside gene matches: 8. The CDR3 reads CASSSGTSGSGIDTQYF. CDR3 nucleotide sequence: TGTGCCAGCAGCTCCGGGACTAGCGGGAGCGGGATAGATACGCAGTATTTT.

The sample holds many counts of this clonotype. The rearrangement links TRBV7-9 to TRBJ2-5, with a tentative D call TRBD1 (6 bases). Trimming removed 5 bases at V and 5 bases at J, with 12 bases between. This CDR3 is built from 13 residues. The germline gives CDR1 SEHNR, CDR2 FQNEAQ (reference sequence). CDR3 amino acids: CASSPGALETQYF. The CDR3 nucleotides are TGTGCCAGCAGCCCAGGGGCTCTCGAGACCCAGTACTTC.

This clonotype was counted between two and nine times. CDR3 coding DNA: TGTGCCAGTAGTACCCTTCTTCCGGGGGAGAACTATGGCTACACCTTC. Translating gives CASSTLLPGENYGYTF. The V call is TRBV19, the J call TRBJ1-2, with D possibly TRBD1 on 5 matching bases. Trimming left V 4 bases short and J 2 bases short, with 17 bases between. In germline, CDR1 is LNHDA, CDR2 SQIVND (reference sequence). The CDR3 consists of 16 residues.

A few counts support this clonotype. V gene TRBV7-8 combines with J gene TRBJ2-2, with D maybe TRBD2 (6 bases). The germline V gene encodes CDR1 SGHVS and CDR2 FQNEAQ. The CDR3 loop spans 14 amino acids. V dropped 6 bases and J dropped 9 bases, with 17 bases sitting between them. The CDR3 DNA follows: TGTGCCAGCAGTCGAGACCTAGCGACGAGGGAGCTGTTTTTT. Encoded protein: CASSRDLATRELFF.

V is TRBV18 and J is TRBJ2-7; 9 bases match TRBD1. V gave up 0 bases and J gave up 2 bases; unmatched junction bases: 2. The CDR3 is 15 amino acids. CDR1 KGHSH and CDR2 LQKENI come from the germline V gene. The CDR3 DNA is TGTGCCAGCTCACCACCGGGACAGGGAACCTACGAGCAGTACTTC. It yields the protein CASSPPGQGTYEQYF.

This clonotype was counted a few times. V gene TRBV11-2 combines with J gene TRBJ2-5, with a weak D call TRBD2 (6 bases). V lost 5 bases and J lost 7, with 17 bases in between. The CDR3 consists of 14 residues. The germline V gene encodes CDR1 SGHAT and CDR2 FQNNGV. The CDR3 loop is CASSHLAPPRTQYF. CDR3 coding DNA: TGTGCCAGCAGCCACCTAGCGCCTCCCCGGACCCAGTACTTC.

Written as DNA, the CDR3 is TGTGCCAGCAGCCCAAGACAAGGCCGGGTCACTGAAGCTTTCTTT. Translating it yields CASSPRQGRVTEAFF. V usage is TRBV7-6 and J usage is TRBJ1-1; no firm D call. The V and J ends lost 5 bases and 4 bases respectively, with 17 bases between them. This CDR3 region has 15 residues. In germline, CDR1 is SGHVS, CDR2 FNYEAQ.

The V and J genes are TRBV12-3 or TRBV12-4 and TRBJ2-2, with D uncertain. This CDR3 has 11 amino acids. Trimming stripped 6 bases from V and 4 bases from J, with 3 bases between. The CDR3 nucleotides are TGTGCCAGCAGAATCACCGGGGAGCTGTTTTTT. Protein: CASRITGELFF.

The V gene is TRBV18, the J gene TRBJ1-1; tentative D call: TRBD1 (6 bases). Germline CDR1 is KGHSH and CDR2 is LQKENI. There are 19 residues in the CDR3. Trimming took 6 bases from V and 0 from J, leaving 26 bases between them. CDR3 sequence (DNA): TGTGCCAGCTCCCCCACGCGATTGGACAGACCGCACATGAACACTGAAGCTTTCTTT. This translates into CASSPTRLDRPHMNTEAFF.

This clonotype showed up just a few times. The chain couples TRBV5-1 to TRBJ2-3; 8 bases are shared with TRBD2. This CDR3 has 16 amino acids. J gave up 4 bases and V 4 bases, and 11 bases lay outside the gene matches. Looked up from germline, CDR1 is SGHRS and CDR2 is YFSETQ. CDR3 DNA: TGCGCCAGCAGCCTCGGGGGGGCAGATCCAGCAGATACGCAGTATTTT. Its protein is CASSLGGADPADTQYF. Full variable domain (rest looked up from reference TRBV5-1 and TRBJ2-3): KAGVTQTPRYLIKTRGQQVTLSCSPISGHRSVSWYQQTPGQGLQFLFEYFSETQRNKGNFPGRFSGRQFSNSRSEMNVSTLELGDSALYLCASSLGGADPADTQYFGPGTRLTVL.

This clonotype was counted ten times or more. The V gene is TRBV4-1, the J gene TRBJ1-6, with 7 bases aligning to TRBD1. Germline lookup yields CDR1 MGHRA and CDR2 YSYEKL. The CDR3 has 16 amino acids. The trim removed 4 bases at V and 1 base at J, leaving 4 bases unmatched. CDR3 residues: CASSPDRTSYNSPLHF. As DNA, the CDR3 is TGCGCCAGCAGCCCGGACAGGACTTCCTATAATTCACCCCTCCACTTT.

J is TRBJ2-3 and V is TRBV18; D may be TRBD2 (7 bases). Trimming shortened V by 0 bases and J by 5 bases, and 15 bases separated the two germline ends. CDR1 KGHSH and CDR2 LQKENI come from the germline V gene. The CDR3 spans 16 residues. The CDR3 DNA follows: TGTGCCAGCTCACCACCGGTGGGGGGGCAAGTAGATACGCAGTATTTT. This sequence encodes CASSPPVGGQVDTQYF.

In its sample, this clonotype was seen a few times. The V gene is TRBV11-2, the J gene TRBJ1-5, with a weak D call TRBD1 (6 bases). The CDR3 consists of 14 residues. Trimming cost V 4 bases and J 7 bases, with 14 bases left between them. CDR1 and CDR2 (germline): SGHAT, FQNNGV. CDR3 residues: CASSSNREGQPQHF. In nucleotides, the CDR3 is TGTGCCAGCAGCTCAAACAGGGAGGGCCAGCCCCAGCATTTT.

This clonotype has more than one count but fewer than ten. The rearrangement uses TRBV25-1 and TRBJ2-1; TRBD1 matches 7 bases. With 1 base clipped from V and 9 bases from J, the junction kept 6 bases outside the gene matches. This CDR3 has 14 amino acids. In germline, CDR1 is MGHDK, CDR2 SYGVNS. The chain's CDR3 is CASSELGRDSEQFF. The CDR3, as DNA: TGTGCCAGCAGTGAATTAGGCAGGGACAGTGAGCAGTTCTTC.

This clonotype appeared many times. This chain links TRBV19 with TRBJ2-3, with 13 bases identical to TRBD2. Unmatched junction bases numbered 10, after V lost 5 bases and J lost 5 bases. The CDR3 contains 17 residues. CDR1 and CDR2 (germline): LNHDA, SQIVND (reference sequence). The chain's CDR3 is CASSATTGLAGEDTQYF. The DNA of the CDR3 is TGTGCCAGTAGTGCCACGACTGGACTAGCGGGAGAAGATACGCAGTATTTT.

This clonotype was picked up one time. The chain carries TRBV6-5 and TRBJ2-7; D is possibly TRBD2 (7 bases). This CDR3 is built from 14 residues. Per the germline V gene, CDR1 is MNHEY and CDR2 is SVGAGI. V was trimmed by 6 bases and J by 3 bases, leaving 15 bases between them. The CDR3 region is CASRGGGGFYEQYF. In DNA, the CDR3 is TGTGCCAGCAGGGGCGGGGGCGGCTTCTACGAGCAGTACTTC.